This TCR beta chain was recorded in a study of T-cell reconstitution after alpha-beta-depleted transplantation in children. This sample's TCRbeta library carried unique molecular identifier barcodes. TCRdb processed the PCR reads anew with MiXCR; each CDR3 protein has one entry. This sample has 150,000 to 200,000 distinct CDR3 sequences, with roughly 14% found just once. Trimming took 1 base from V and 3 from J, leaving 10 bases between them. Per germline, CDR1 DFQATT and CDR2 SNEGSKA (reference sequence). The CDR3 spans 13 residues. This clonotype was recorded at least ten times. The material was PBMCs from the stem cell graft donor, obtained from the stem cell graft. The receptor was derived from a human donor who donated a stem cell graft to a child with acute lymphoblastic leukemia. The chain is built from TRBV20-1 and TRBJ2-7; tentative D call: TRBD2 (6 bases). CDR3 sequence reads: CSARGRDDYEQYF. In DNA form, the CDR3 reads TGCAGTGCTAGAGGGAGGGACGACTACGAGCAGTACTTC.